This entry describes one TCR beta chain. The data originate from a study of blood T cell repertoires in COVID-19. This CDR3 is 15 amino acids long. The germline V gene encodes CDR1 SGHDT and CDR2 YYEEEE. Trimming took off 7 bases at V and 5 bases at J, with 21 bases between the two ends. TCRdb's copy holds only in-frame clones and misses some; the assay was immunoSEQ multiplex PCR. The sample carries 120,000 or so clones, around 74% recorded once. The material sequenced was peripheral blood. This receptor was taken from a man aged 60 to 69 with acute or convalescent COVID-19. The rearrangement links TRBV5-6 to TRBJ2-5; a possible D gene is TRBD2 (6 bases). CDR3 sequence reads: CASSPPGMGRETQYF. In nucleotides, the CDR3 is TGTGCCAGCTCGCCCCCAGGGATGGGGAGGGAGACCCAGTACTTC.